A selection of T cell receptor beta chains follows, all from one sample in a study of blood T cell repertoires in COVID-19. TCRdb's copy holds only in-frame clones and misses some; the assay was immunoSEQ multiplex PCR. This sample carries 55,000 to 90,000 clones, 88% of them seen once, and the ten largest clones take approximately 1.4%. The source material was peripheral blood. The receptors shown here come from a human donor in a cohort sampled during active COVID-19. The CDR3 runs from the conserved cysteine through the conserved F or W. Fields, in order: D gene, V gene, clone size, J gene, CDR3 DNA, CDR3 protein. The D gene is left open where the match is weak. Expanded clones are given a class, and other clones once, few, many or no size at all.

>.|TRBV11-2|.|TRBJ2-3
TGTGCCAGCAGCTTTTTACGAGGCACAGATACGCAGTATTTT
CASSFLRGTDTQYF
>TRBD1|TRBV2|.|TRBJ2-7
TGTGCCAGCGTTTTAAGTGGGGACAGGTCCTACGAGCAGTACTTC
CASVLSGDRSYEQYF
>.|TRBV5-1|once|TRBJ2-1
TGCGCCAGCAGCTCCATCGGGGGCAATGAGCAGTTCTTC
CASSSIGGNEQFF
>TRBD2|TRBV3-1/TRBV3-2|.|TRBJ2-1
TGTGCCAGCAGCCAGGGACTAGCGGGCGGGTACAATGAGCAGTTCTTC
CASSQGLAGGYNEQFF
>.|TRBV10-1|.|TRBJ2-3
TGCGCCAGCAGCGGTGGACTCCCTGGTAGTAGCAGCACAGATACGCAGTATTTT
CASSGGLPGSSSTDTQYF
>.|TRBV5-6|.|TRBJ2-3
TGTGCCAGCAACACCCAGTCAGATACGCAGTATTTT
CASNTQSDTQYF
>.|TRBV4-1|.|TRBJ2-5
TGCGCCAGCAGCCAAGATTGGGGCGGGACAGAGACCCAGTACTTC
CASSQDWGGTETQYF
>TRBD1|TRBV5-1|.|TRBJ2-1
TGCGCCAGCAGTTTGCAGGGGGTTTATGATGAGCAGTTCTTC
CASSLQGVYDEQFF
>TRBD2|TRBV11-2|.|TRBJ2-3
TGTGCCAGCAGCTTACGACCTATAGCGGGAGCTCTAACAGATACGCAGTATTTT
CASSLRPIAGALTDTQYF
>TRBD2|TRBV11-1|.|TRBJ2-1
TGTGCCAGCAGCTTAGCGGCGGGAGTGCGGAGGGATGAGCAGTTCTTC
CASSLAAGVRRDEQFF
>TRBD1|TRBV29-1|once|TRBJ1-2
TGCAGCGTCGCCGGGACAGTAGGCGATGGCTACACCTTC
CSVAGTVGDGYTF
>.|TRBV5-5|.|TRBJ1-5
TGTGCCAGCAGCCCGGGGGGGTTGGGGAATAGCAATCAGCCCCAGCATTTT
CASSPGGLGNSNQPQHF
>TRBD1|TRBV3-1/TRBV3-2|.|TRBJ1-1
TGTGCCAGCAGCCAAGATGAAGTACAGGGGCTGACTGAAGCTTTCTTT
CASSQDEVQGLTEAFF
>TRBD1|TRBV28|.|TRBJ2-7
TGTGCCAGCGACAGGGGGACACCTACCTACGAGCAGTACTTC
CASDRGTPTYEQYF
>TRBD1|TRBV5-1|.|TRBJ1-2
TGCGCCAGCAGCTTGGGGGACAGCTATGGCTACACCTTC
CASSLGDSYGYTF
>TRBD2|TRBV5-6|.|TRBJ2-3
TGTGCCAGCAGCTTGGAGACTAGCGGGAGTCCCGTTTTCCCAGATACGCAGTATTTT
CASSLETSGSPVFPDTQYF
>TRBD1|TRBV9|.|TRBJ2-5
TGTGCCAGCAGCGTAGGACAGGGGGTGGGGAAAGAGACCCAGTACTTC
CASSVGQGVGKETQYF
>.|TRBV7-2|.|TRBJ2-3
TGTGCCAGCAGCCTTAGCACAGATACGCAGTATTTT
CASSLSTDTQYF
>.|TRBV10-3|few|TRBJ2-3
TGTGCCATCAGTGAGTCGAGCCCAGCGCAAAGCACAGATACGCAGTATTTT
CAISESSPAQSTDTQYF
>TRBD1|TRBV5-1|.|TRBJ2-5
TGCGCCAGCAGCGCGGACAGGGGGGAAGTGGAGACCCAGTACTTC
CASSADRGEVETQYF